Each of the 10 T cell receptor beta chains below was sequenced from the same sample in a study of cytomegalovirus exposure and HLA in healthy donors. The assay was immunoSEQ multiplex PCR, and TCRdb's table has in-frame clones only and misses some. The sample has tens of thousands of clones, 88% seen once. Sequenced material: PBMCs. The receptors were gathered from a woman aged 30 to 39 in good health and CMV-seronegative.

V gene TRBV5-6 combines with J gene TRBJ1-1, with 7 bases fitting TRBD1. The CDR3 is 17 residues long. V lost 2 bases and J lost 1; bases outside the gene matches: 11. CDR1 and CDR2 (germline): SGHDT, YYEEEE. CDR3 region: CASSLETGWASNTEAFF. The CDR3 DNA reads as TGTGCCAGCAGCTTAGAGACAGGGTGGGCCTCGAACACTGAAGCTTTCTTT.

The J gene is TRBJ2-1, the V gene TRBV7-3; 10 nucleotides align to TRBD2. CDR3 length equals 16 residues. V was clipped by 1 base and J by 8 bases; unmatched bases: 8. Germline V gene data show CDR1 as SGHTA and CDR2 as FQGTGA. For the CDR3, the DNA is TGTGCCAGCAGCTTAAGGCCAGCGGGAGGGTACCATGAGCAGTTCTTC. Its protein is CASSLRPAGGYHEQFF.

The V gene is TRBV28, the J gene TRBJ1-5, with D possibly TRBD1 on 5 matching bases. Germline values: CDR1 MDHEN, CDR2 SYDVKM. Trimming cost V 7 bases and J 7 bases, with 17 bases left between them. CDR3 size: 14 residues. This chain's CDR3 is CASIHGGGNQPQHF. The CDR3 DNA sequence: TGTGCCAGCATCCACGGGGGGGGTAACCAGCCCCAGCATTTT.

This chain joins TRBV5-1 and TRBJ2-1; D gene ambiguous. This CDR3 region has 12 residues. Germline loops: CDR1 SGHRS, CDR2 YFSETQ. The V gene lost 2 bases and the J gene lost 6 bases, with 6 bases spanning the gap. The CDR3 coding sequence is TGCGCCAGCAGCTTTTCGTTCAATGAGCAGTTCTTC. Translating it yields CASSFSFNEQFF.

This clone was counted once. The DNA for the CDR3 is TGTGCCAGCAGTCCTTACGGCGTCCACGGGGCTGAAGCTTTCTTT. Translation gives CASSPYGVHGAEAFF. The J gene is TRBJ1-1, the V gene TRBV27, with unresolved D. V dropped 5 bases and J dropped 6 bases, with 19 bases sitting between them. The CDR3 has 15 amino acids. Germline V gene data show CDR1 as MNHEY and CDR2 as SMNVEV (reference sequence).

The chain has TRBV10-3 and TRBJ2-2; D perhaps matches TRBD1 (5 bases). Deletions cut 6 bases from V and 2 bases from J, with 7 bases between. CDR3 length: 13 amino acids. Germline V gene lookup returns CDR1 ENHRY and CDR2 SYGVKD. The CDR3 nucleotides read TGTGCCATCAGCGACAGCAACACCGGGGAGCTGTTTTTT. Its translation: CAISDSNTGELFF.

V is TRBV9 and J is TRBJ2-1; 11 bases line up with TRBD2. V lost 1 base to trimming and J lost 7 bases; unmatched junction nucleotides: 7. CDR1 SGDLS and CDR2 YYNGEE come from the germline V gene. This CDR3 has 16 amino acids. CDR3 nucleotide sequence: TGTGCCAGCAGCGTATTAGCGGGAGGGCCCGGGAATGAGCAGTTCTTC. It is translated as CASSVLAGGPGNEQFF.

J is TRBJ2-7 and V is TRBV4-1, with TRBD1 matching 11 bases. The CDR3 extends over 16 amino acids. Per the germline V gene, CDR1 is MGHRA and CDR2 is YSYEKL. Trimming removed 0 bases from V and 0 bases from J; junction bases left unmatched: 1. In DNA form, the CDR3 reads TGCGCCAGCAGCCAAGAGGGGACAGGGGGCTCCTACGAGCAGTACTTC. Translated: CASSQEGTGGSYEQYF.

This clone was detected only a few times. At one of its ends the junction is not consistent with the germline gene, which may arise from a read error. This chain links TRBV2 with TRBJ1-1; D is ambiguous. The CDR3 totals 11 residues. Germline V gene data show CDR1 as SNHLY and CDR2 as FYNNEI. CDR3 loop: CASSADTEAFF. The CDR3 bases are TGTGCCAGCAGTGCAGACACCGAAGCTTTCTTT.

This clone appeared once. The CDR3 nucleotides are TGTGCCAGCAGCGTAGCTAGCGGGAGCTACGAGCAGTACTTC. Translated, it gives CASSVASGSYEQYF. The V and J genes are TRBV9 and TRBJ2-7, with 10 bases matching TRBD2. CDR3 length: 14 residues. Trimming removed 0 bases from V and 3 bases from J; junction bases left unmatched: 0. Germline V lookup: CDR1 SGDLS, CDR2 YYNGEE.